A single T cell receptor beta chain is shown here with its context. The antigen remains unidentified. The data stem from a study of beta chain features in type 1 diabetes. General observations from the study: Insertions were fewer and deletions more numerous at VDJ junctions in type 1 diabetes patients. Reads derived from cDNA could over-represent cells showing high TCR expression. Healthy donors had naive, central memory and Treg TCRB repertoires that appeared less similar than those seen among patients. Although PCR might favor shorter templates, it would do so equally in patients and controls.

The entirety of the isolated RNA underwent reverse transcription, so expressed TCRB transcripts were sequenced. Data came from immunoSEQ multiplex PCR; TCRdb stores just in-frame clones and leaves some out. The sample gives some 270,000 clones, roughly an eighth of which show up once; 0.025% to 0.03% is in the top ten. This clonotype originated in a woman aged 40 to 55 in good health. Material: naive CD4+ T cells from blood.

The CDR3 nucleotides are TGTGCGACAGACCAAGGGTCATCTCAGCCCCAGCATTTT. It translates to CATDQGSSQPQHF. The J gene is TRBJ1-5, the V gene TRBV12-5, with a possible D match to TRBD1 (5 bases). Germline V gives CDR1 LGHNT, CDR2 FRNRAP. The CDR3 sequence is 13 residues long.